What follows is one T cell receptor beta chain and its context. Its antigen is as yet unknown. The sample belongs to a study of CD8 T cells in ankylosing spondylitis. Quantitative 5'-RACE was performed with molecular barcodes, and it yielded the TCR beta libraries. Each CDR3 protein is one row after TCRdb ran MiXCR on the 5' RACE reads. The sample has 130,000 or so distinct CDR3 sequences; roughly 18% are singletons. Whole-study results and caveats: Reported data indicate significant enrichment of disease-linked clones within matched ankylosing spondylitis synovial fluid. Several highly homologous variants made up a TCR beta motif that seemed to typify ankylosing spondylitis blood.

Germline CDR1 is MNHEY and CDR2 is SMNVEV (reference sequence). Trimming removed 1 base from V and 9 bases from J, with 4 bases in between. The CDR3 is made up of 11 amino acids. The clonotype originates from a male donor with ankylosing spondylitis. This rearrangement joins TRBV27 to TRBJ2-4; D gene ambiguous. The sequencing input was blood, either unsorted or a sorted T cell fraction (not recorded which). CDR3: CASSLFGIQYF. The CDR3 DNA reads as TGTGCCAGCAGTTTATTTGGCATTCAGTACTTC.